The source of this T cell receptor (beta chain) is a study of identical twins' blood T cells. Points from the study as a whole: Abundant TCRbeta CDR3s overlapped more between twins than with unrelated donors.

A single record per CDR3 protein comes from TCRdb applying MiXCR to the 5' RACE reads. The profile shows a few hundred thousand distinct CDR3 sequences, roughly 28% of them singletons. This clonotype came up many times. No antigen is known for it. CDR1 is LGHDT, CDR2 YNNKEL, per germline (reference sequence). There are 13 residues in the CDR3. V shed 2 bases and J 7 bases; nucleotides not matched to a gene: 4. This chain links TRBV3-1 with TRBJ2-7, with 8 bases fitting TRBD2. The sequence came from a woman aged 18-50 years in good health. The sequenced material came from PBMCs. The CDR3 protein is CASSQQVAGEQYF. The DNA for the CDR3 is TGTGCCAGCAGCCAACAGGTAGCGGGGGAGCAGTACTTC.